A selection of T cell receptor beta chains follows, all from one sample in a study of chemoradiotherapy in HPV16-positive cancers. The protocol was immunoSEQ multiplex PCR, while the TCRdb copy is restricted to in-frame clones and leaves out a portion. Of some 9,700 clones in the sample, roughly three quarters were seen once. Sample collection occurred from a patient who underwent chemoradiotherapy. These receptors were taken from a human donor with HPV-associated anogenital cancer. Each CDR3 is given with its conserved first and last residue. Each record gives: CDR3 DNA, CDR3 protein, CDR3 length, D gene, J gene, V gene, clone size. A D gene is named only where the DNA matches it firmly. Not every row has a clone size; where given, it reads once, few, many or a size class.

DNA: TGTGCCAGCAGCGCGGACAGGGTAGCCGGGGAGCTGTTTTTT; CDR3: CASSADRVAGELFF; length: 14; D: TRBD1; J: TRBJ2-2; V: TRBV9; size: NA
DNA: TGTGCCAGCAGCTTGGCGCCCGCGAACACCGGGGAGCTGTTTTTT; CDR3: CASSLAPANTGELFF; length: 15; D: NA; J: TRBJ2-2; V: TRBV5-4; size: NA
DNA: TGTGCCAGCTCACCACAGGGGGCAACTGAAGCTTTCTTT; CDR3: CASSPQGATEAFF; length: 13; D: TRBD1; J: TRBJ1-1; V: TRBV18; size: NA
DNA: TGTGCCCGCACCTCTTTGGACTCTGGGGCCAACGTCCTGACTTTC; CDR3: CARTSLDSGANVLTF; length: 15; D: NA; J: TRBJ2-6; V: TRBV30; size: NA
DNA: TGTGCCATCAGTGGGGGAGGGAGTGAAAAACTGTTTTTT; CDR3: CAISGGGSEKLFF; length: 13; D: NA; J: TRBJ1-4; V: TRBV10-3; size: NA
DNA: TGTGCCAGCAGCTTGTGGAGGCGGGATACGCAGTATTTT; CDR3: CASSLWRRDTQYF; length: 13; D: NA; J: TRBJ2-3; V: TRBV11-2; size: NA
DNA: TGTGCCAGCTCACCACAGAGCCTGACTAGCGGCCAAGAGACCCAGTACTTC; CDR3: CASSPQSLTSGQETQYF; length: 17; D: TRBD2; J: TRBJ2-5; V: TRBV18; size: NA
DNA: TGTGCCAGCAGTGACCAGGGAACAGACTACGAGCAGTACTTC; CDR3: CASSDQGTDYEQYF; length: 14; D: NA; J: TRBJ2-7; V: TRBV2; size: few
DNA: TGTGCCATCAGTGGGGAGGGGGGGCAAACTGAAGCTTTCTTT; CDR3: CAISGEGGQTEAFF; length: 14; D: NA; J: TRBJ1-1; V: TRBV10-3; size: once
DNA: TGTGCCAGCAGCTATCCGGGACTGCCTTTGGAAGAGCAGTACTTC; CDR3: CASSYPGLPLEEQYF; length: 15; D: NA; J: TRBJ2-7; V: TRBV5-6; size: NA
DNA: TGTGCCAGCAGCAACCCCGGTGGCTCGTCAGATACGCAGTATTTT; CDR3: CASSNPGGSSDTQYF; length: 15; D: NA; J: TRBJ2-3; V: TRBV28; size: NA
DNA: TGTGCCAGCAGCTTAGAGACCGCTGGGGCCAACGTCCTGACTTTC; CDR3: CASSLETAGANVLTF; length: 15; D: NA; J: TRBJ2-6; V: TRBV7-2; size: few
DNA: TGTGCCAGTACAACCGGGAACTACAATGAGCAGTTCTTC; CDR3: CASTTGNYNEQFF; length: 13; D: NA; J: TRBJ2-1; V: TRBV19; size: NA
DNA: TGCGCCAGCAGCTCCGGAGCGACAGGGCCCTACACTGAAGCTTTCTTT; CDR3: CASSSGATGPYTEAFF; length: 16; D: TRBD1; J: TRBJ1-1; V: TRBV5-1; size: NA
DNA: TGTGCCACCGACTGGGGGCCCGCAGATACGCAGTATTTT; CDR3: CATDWGPADTQYF; length: 13; D: NA; J: TRBJ2-3; V: TRBV6-6; size: NA
DNA: TGCGCCAGCAGCCGGGACTGGACGGATGAAGCTTTCTTT; CDR3: CASSRDWTDEAFF; length: 13; D: NA; J: TRBJ1-1; V: TRBV4-3; size: NA
DNA: TGTGCCAGCAGCTTATTCGTGGGGGGAAACTATGGCTACACCTTC; CDR3: CASSLFVGGNYGYTF; length: 15; D: NA; J: TRBJ1-2; V: TRBV7-2; size: NA
DNA: TGCAGCGTCCAATCCGCTACTAGCACAGATACGCAGTATTTT; CDR3: CSVQSATSTDTQYF; length: 14; D: NA; J: TRBJ2-3; V: TRBV29-1; size: NA
DNA: TGTGCCTGGGGGACAGGGGGAAATTCACCCCTCCACTTT; CDR3: CAWGTGGNSPLHF; length: 13; D: TRBD1; J: TRBJ1-6; V: TRBV30; size: NA
DNA: TGTGCCAGCAGCGTAGGAAGCGGGGGCACAGATACGCAGTATTTT; CDR3: CASSVGSGGTDTQYF; length: 15; D: TRBD2; J: TRBJ2-3; V: TRBV9; size: NA
DNA: TGTGCCAGCAGCCCACAATGGGACAGGGGAATATCCTACGAGCAGTACTTC; CDR3: CASSPQWDRGISYEQYF; length: 17; D: TRBD1; J: TRBJ2-7; V: TRBV7-9; size: NA
DNA: TGTGCCAGCAGCTTTTCAGGGGACAATCAGCCCCAGCATTTT; CDR3: CASSFSGDNQPQHF; length: 14; D: NA; J: TRBJ1-5; V: TRBV5-5; size: NA
DNA: TGTGCCAGCAGAGGAACAGGAAAAGAGACCCAGTACTTC; CDR3: CASRGTGKETQYF; length: 13; D: NA; J: TRBJ2-5; V: TRBV7-9; size: NA
DNA: TGTGCCAGCAGCAAAGCCTGCCAGGGGTCAGGTTCACCCCTCCACTTT; CDR3: CASSKACQGSGSPLHF; length: 16; D: NA; J: TRBJ1-6; V: TRBV21-1; size: NA
DNA: TGTGCCACCAGCAGAGAGAGAGATAGCAATCAGCCCCAGCATTTT; CDR3: CATSRERDSNQPQHF; length: 15; D: NA; J: TRBJ1-5; V: TRBV15; size: NA
DNA: TGTGCCATCAGTCCCCGTTTGAGTAGCCGGAGTTACGAGCAGTACTTC; CDR3: CAISPRLSSRSYEQYF; length: 16; D: NA; J: TRBJ2-7; V: TRBV10-3; size: NA
DNA: TGTGCCAGCAGCTTCGGGCCCGAGCAGTACTTC; CDR3: CASSFGPEQYF; length: 11; D: NA; J: TRBJ2-7; V: TRBV5-6; size: NA
DNA: TGTGCCAGCAGCCAAGGGGGACGGCACTATAATTCACCCCTCCACTTT; CDR3: CASSQGGRHYNSPLHF; length: 16; D: NA; J: TRBJ1-6; V: TRBV7-3; size: NA
DNA: TGTGCCAGCAGTCGGTATTGGACAGGGGAGTCCCAAGAGACCCAGTACTTC; CDR3: CASSRYWTGESQETQYF; length: 17; D: TRBD1; J: TRBJ2-5; V: TRBV11-2; size: NA
DNA: TGTGCCAGCTCACCGCCCTCTACCGGGGAGCTGTTTTTT; CDR3: CASSPPSTGELFF; length: 13; D: NA; J: TRBJ2-2; V: TRBV18; size: NA
DNA: TGCGCCAGCAGCCCCCCGCGGGGGACCGGGGAGCTGTTTTTT; CDR3: CASSPPRGTGELFF; length: 14; D: TRBD2; J: TRBJ2-2; V: TRBV4-1; size: NA
DNA: TGTGCCAGCTCACCAACCCAGGGAGATTCACCCCTCCACTTT; CDR3: CASSPTQGDSPLHF; length: 14; D: NA; J: TRBJ1-6; V: TRBV18; size: few
DNA: TGTGCCAGCAGCTTTGCAGAGACCCAGTACTTC; CDR3: CASSFAETQYF; length: 11; D: NA; J: TRBJ2-5; V: TRBV7-9; size: NA
DNA: TGTGCCAGCAGTGAGGGGACTAGCGACACAGATACGCAGTATTTT; CDR3: CASSEGTSDTDTQYF; length: 15; D: TRBD2; J: TRBJ2-3; V: TRBV6-4; size: NA
DNA: TGTGCCAGCAGCCCAGGGTGGGCAGGTTATAATGAAAAACTGTTTTTT; CDR3: CASSPGWAGYNEKLFF; length: 16; D: NA; J: TRBJ1-4; V: TRBV7-6; size: NA
DNA: TGTGCCAGCAGCTTAGCGAGAGAAGAGACCCAGTACTTC; CDR3: CASSLAREETQYF; length: 13; D: NA; J: TRBJ2-5; V: TRBV7-2; size: NA
DNA: TGTGCTAGTGGTTTACAGGGCACTGAAGCTTTCTTT; CDR3: CASGLQGTEAFF; length: 12; D: NA; J: TRBJ1-1; V: TRBV12-5; size: NA
DNA: TGTGCCAGTAGTATCCTCCGGGACAGGGCGGAGTGGAATGAGCAGTTCTTC; CDR3: CASSILRDRAEWNEQFF; length: 17; D: TRBD1; J: TRBJ2-1; V: TRBV19; size: NA
DNA: TGTGCCAGCAGCTTAACCGAGGGCACTGAAGCTTTCTTT; CDR3: CASSLTEGTEAFF; length: 13; D: NA; J: TRBJ1-1; V: TRBV7-6; size: NA
DNA: TGTGCCAGCCTGAGGACAGGGGGCTATCAGCCCCAGCATTTT; CDR3: CASLRTGGYQPQHF; length: 14; D: TRBD1; J: TRBJ1-5; V: TRBV19; size: NA